The sequence of this T cell receptor (beta chain) was determined in a study of blood T cell repertoires in COVID-19. Study at large: Material from acute and convalescent COVID-19 was sourced from the United States, Italy and Spain. PBMCs, B-cell-depleted T cells, or T cells were the source of the cDNA or gDNA that made up the material.

The table lists this clone with a count of one. In the source study's methods: Nucleated cell counts were estimated from reference gene primer amplification. The assay was immunoSEQ multiplex PCR, and TCRdb's table has in-frame clones only and misses some. That table is the source of V, J and clone size, and D and trimming were worked out from the DNA. The data show approximately 170,000 clones, about 83% seen once. Trimming stripped 2 bases from V and 11 bases from J, with 12 bases between. Germline values: CDR1 SGHTA, CDR2 FQGNSA. The CDR3 extends over 13 amino acids. The TCR comes from a man aged 65-85 years who had recovered from COVID-19. The chain links TRBV7-2 to TRBJ2-2; the D gene is possibly TRBD1 (5 bases). Sequenced material: peripheral blood. This CDR3 is CASSLKGAPELFF. CDR3 DNA sequence: TGTGCCAGCAGCTTAAAAGGGGCCCCTGAGCTGTTTTTT.